The next 20 T cell receptor beta chains were all read from a single sample in a study of T cell responses to AZD1222 COVID-19 vaccine. Sequenced by immunoSEQ multiplex PCR; TCRdb stores in-frame clones only, minus some. The sample has around 260,000 clones, approximately 93% seen once; the top ten hold 0.5% to 0.7%. Sequencing used peripheral blood, obtained on day 0 of AZD1222 vaccination. The origin of the receptors is an adult in good health.

This sequence joins TRBV11-2 and TRBJ2-1, with D possibly being TRBD1 or TRBD2 (5 bases each). V gave up 5 bases and J gave up 7 bases, with 15 bases separating them. This CDR3 comprises 14 residues. CDR1 is SGHAT, CDR2 FQNNGV, per germline. CDR3 amino acids: CASSPLHGANEQFF. CDR3 coding DNA: TGTGCCAGCAGCCCATTACACGGGGCGAATGAGCAGTTCTTC.

The chain links TRBV4-3 to TRBJ1-6, with 7 bases aligning to TRBD1. This CDR3 has 16 amino acids. V was pared by 0 bases and J by 5 bases, with 4 bases of the junction left unmatched. CDR1 and CDR2 (germline): LGHNA, YSLEER. The CDR3 DNA reads TGCGCCAGCAGCCAAGACATCAGGGGGGATAATTCACCCCTCCACTTT. Encoded protein: CASSQDIRGDNSPLHF.

This clone was observed a few times. V and J are TRBV28 and TRBJ1-3; 9 nucleotides match TRBD1. There are 17 residues in the CDR3. V gave up 3 bases and J gave up 0 bases; unmatched junction bases: 6. Looked up from germline, CDR1 is MDHEN and CDR2 is SYDVKM. CDR3 DNA: TGTGCCAGCAGTTTGGGGGGACAGGGCTACTCTGGAAACACCATATATTTT. It codes for CASSLGGQGYSGNTIYF.

This sequence joins TRBV6-2 or TRBV6-3 and TRBJ2-7, with D unclear. Germline CDR1 and CDR2: MNHEY and SVGEGT. This CDR3 has 12 amino acids. Trimming stripped 7 bases from V and 6 bases from J, with 13 bases between. CDR3 region: CASTPIVGEQYF. The CDR3, as DNA: TGTGCCAGCACCCCTATCGTAGGCGAGCAGTACTTC.

The chain uses TRBV10-1 and TRBJ2-3; D call uncertain. V was cut by 5 bases and J by 0 bases, with 9 bases left in between. CDR1 and CDR2 from the germline V gene are WNHNN and SYGVQD (reference sequence). The CDR3 is 14 residues long. The CDR3 coding sequence is TGCGCCAGCAGTAATGACCGGAGCACAGATACGCAGTATTTT. As protein: CASSNDRSTDTQYF.

This chain uses TRBV5-5 with TRBJ2-5; 9 bases line up with TRBD2. J lost 5 bases, V lost 3 bases, and 5 bases had no gene match. This CDR3 spans 14 amino acids. Germline V gives CDR1 SGHKS, CDR2 YYEKEE (reference sequence). CDR3 sequence reads: CASSSLAGLETQYF. The CDR3 DNA reads TGTGCCAGCAGCTCCCTAGCGGGGCTGGAGACCCAGTACTTC.

This chain connects TRBV3-1 (or the pseudogene TRBV3-2) to TRBJ1-1, with 7 bases aligning to TRBD1. This CDR3 region has 15 residues. Per the germline V gene, CDR1 is LGHDT and CDR2 is YNNKEL (reference sequence). With V trimmed by 1 base and J by 4 bases, 6 bases remained unmatched. The CDR3 reads CASSQGSRGVTEAFF. The CDR3 coding sequence is TGTGCCAGCAGCCAAGGATCCAGGGGGGTCACTGAAGCTTTCTTT.

The gene calls are TRBV7-9 and TRBJ1-1; 7 nucleotides align to TRBD1. Per the germline V gene, CDR1 is SEHNR and CDR2 is FQNEAQ (reference sequence). This CDR3 spans 14 amino acids. With V trimmed by 6 bases and J by 4 bases, 8 bases remained unmatched. This CDR3 reads CASSSRSGGTEAFF. The CDR3 coding sequence is TGTGCCAGCAGTTCAAGGTCAGGGGGCACTGAAGCTTTCTTT.

The chain combines TRBV2 with TRBJ2-7, with D maybe TRBD1 (5 bases). Trimming took 1 base from V and 2 from J, leaving 6 bases between them. The CDR3 contains 13 residues. CDR1 and CDR2 (germline): SNHLY, FYNNEI. CDR3 nucleotide sequence: TGTGCCAGCAGTGAAGACAGGACCTACGAGCAGTACTTC. Translating it yields CASSEDRTYEQYF. The full variable domain, completed using reference TRBV2 and TRBJ2-7, is EPEVTQTPSHQVTQMGQEVILRCVPISNHLYFYWYRQILGQKVEFLVSFYNNEISEKSEIFDDQFSVERPDGSNFTLKIRSTKLEDSAMYFCASSEDRTYEQYFGPGTRLTVT.

The genes are TRBV18 and TRBJ1-1, with no clear D. This CDR3 contains 14 residues. The V gene's germline CDR1 is KGHSH and CDR2 LQKENI. V was trimmed by 2 bases and J by 3 bases, leaving 10 bases between them. CDR3 region: CASSPGVGDTEAFF. CDR3 DNA: TGTGCCAGCTCACCAGGGGTGGGCGACACTGAAGCTTTCTTT.

The rearrangement uses TRBV30 and TRBJ1-2, with D unclear. Germline V gene data show CDR1 as GTSNPN and CDR2 as SVGIG (reference sequence). CDR3 length: 13 amino acids. Trimming cost V 3 bases and J 2 bases, with 10 bases left between them. The DNA of the CDR3 is TGTGCCTGGAGACGGACTATAAACTATGGCTACACCTTC. This gives the protein CAWRRTINYGYTF.

The genes are TRBV15 and TRBJ2-7, with 8 bases lining up with TRBD1. V dropped 1 base and J dropped 3; count of bases not matched to a gene: 2. Germline lookup yields CDR1 LNHNV and CDR2 YYDKDF (reference sequence). The CDR3 spans 14 residues. The CDR3 sequence: CATSRVDRDYEQYF. The CDR3 DNA reads as TGTGCCACCAGCAGAGTGGACAGGGACTACGAGCAGTACTTC.

The chain recombines TRBV10-3 with TRBJ1-1, with a weak D call TRBD1 (6 bases). The germline V gene encodes CDR1 ENHRY and CDR2 SYGVKD. This CDR3 is built from 14 residues. Trimming stripped 3 bases from V and 0 bases from J, with 8 bases between. The chain's CDR3 is CAISDQGMNTEAFF. CDR3 DNA sequence: TGTGCCATCAGTGATCAGGGGATGAACACTGAAGCTTTCTTT.

This clone appeared once. The rearrangement links TRBV19 to TRBJ1-3; a weak D match, TRBD1 (5 bases). The CDR3 has 15 residues. The germline gives CDR1 LNHDA, CDR2 SQIVND (reference sequence). V was shortened by 5 bases and J by 4 bases, with 15 bases between the two germline ends. The CDR3 bases are TGTGCCAGTAGTGCACTCAGGGTCCCCGGAAACACCATATATTTT. This translates into CASSALRVPGNTIYF.

This clone was seen just once. J is TRBJ1-2 and V is TRBV3-1 (or the pseudogene TRBV3-2); D unresolved. The V gene lost 4 bases and the J gene lost 2 bases, with 11 bases spanning the gap. The CDR3 is 14 residues long. Germline V gene lookup returns CDR1 LGHDT and CDR2 YNNKEL (reference sequence). Here the CDR3 reads CASSLHPWNYGYTF. In DNA form, the CDR3 reads TGTGCCAGCAGCCTTCACCCGTGGAACTATGGCTACACCTTC.

The chain uses TRBV3-1 (or the pseudogene TRBV3-2) and TRBJ2-3; weak D call: TRBD2 (5 bases). The length of the CDR3 is 15 residues. Trimming removed 4 bases from V and 5 bases from J, with 16 bases in between. The germline V gene encodes CDR1 LGHDT and CDR2 YNNKEL (reference sequence). CDR3 sequence reads: CASSRTDFFVDTQYF. As DNA, the CDR3 is TGTGCCAGCAGCCGAACGGACTTTTTCGTAGATACGCAGTATTTT.

The chain carries TRBV4-3 and TRBJ2-7; 13 nucleotides agree with TRBD2. V lost 3 bases and J lost 5; bases outside the gene matches: 4. CDR1 LGHNA and CDR2 YSLEER come from the germline V gene. This CDR3 contains 15 residues. CDR3 DNA sequence: TGCGCCAGCAGCCATGGGACTAGCGGGACCCACGAGCAGTACTTC. Amino acids: CASSHGTSGTHEQYF.

This clone was seen ten or more times. V is TRBV19 and J is TRBJ1-1; perhaps TRBD1 as D (5 bases). Germline V lookup: CDR1 LNHDA, CDR2 SQIVND (reference sequence). This CDR3 region has 14 residues. V was clipped by 3 bases and J by 5 bases, with 13 bases between them. This CDR3 is CASSIGGPVTEAFF. As DNA, the CDR3 is TGTGCCAGTAGTATCGGGGGTCCCGTTACTGAAGCTTTCTTT.

The V gene is TRBV3-1 (or the pseudogene TRBV3-2), the J gene TRBJ1-2; no firm D call. Trimming shortened V by 4 bases and J by 4 bases, and 16 bases separated the two germline ends. The V gene's germline CDR1 is LGHDT and CDR2 YNNKEL (reference sequence). The CDR3 consists of 15 residues. In DNA form, the CDR3 reads TGTGCCAGCAGCCCAACCCATACAGACGGCTATGGCTACACCTTC. Its protein is CASSPTHTDGYGYTF.

The rearrangement links TRBV4-3 to TRBJ1-6; possible D gene TRBD1, 6 bases. Germline CDR1 is LGHNA and CDR2 is YSLEER. V was pared by 0 bases and J by 6 bases, with 9 bases between. The CDR3 has 15 amino acids. CDR3 DNA sequence: TGCGCCAGCAGCCAAGACGCGGGGGCTAATTCACCCCTCCACTTT. Translation: CASSQDAGANSPLHF.